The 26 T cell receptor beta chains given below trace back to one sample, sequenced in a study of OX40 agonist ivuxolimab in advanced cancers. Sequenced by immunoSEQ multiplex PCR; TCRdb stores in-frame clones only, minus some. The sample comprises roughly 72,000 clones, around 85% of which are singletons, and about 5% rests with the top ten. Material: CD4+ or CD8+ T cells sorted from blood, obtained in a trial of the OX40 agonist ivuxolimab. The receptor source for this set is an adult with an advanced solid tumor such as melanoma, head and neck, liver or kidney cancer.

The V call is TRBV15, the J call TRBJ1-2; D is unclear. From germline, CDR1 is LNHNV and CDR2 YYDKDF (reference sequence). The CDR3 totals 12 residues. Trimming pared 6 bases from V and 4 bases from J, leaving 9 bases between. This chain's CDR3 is CATRGSVYGYTF. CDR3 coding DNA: TGTGCCACCAGGGGGAGCGTCTATGGCTACACCTTC.

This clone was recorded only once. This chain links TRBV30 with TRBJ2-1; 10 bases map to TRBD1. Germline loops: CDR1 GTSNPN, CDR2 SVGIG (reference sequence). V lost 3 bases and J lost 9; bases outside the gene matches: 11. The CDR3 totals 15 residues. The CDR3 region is CAWRGQGKGTGEQFF. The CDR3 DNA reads TGTGCCTGGAGGGGACAGGGGAAAGGTACGGGTGAGCAGTTCTTC. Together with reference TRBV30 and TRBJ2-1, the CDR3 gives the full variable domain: SQTIHQWPATLVQPVGSPLSLECTVEGTSNPNLYWYRQAAGRGLQLLFYSVGIGQISSEVPQNLSASRPQDRQFILSSKKLLLSDSGFYLCAWRGQGKGTGEQFFGPGTRLTVL.

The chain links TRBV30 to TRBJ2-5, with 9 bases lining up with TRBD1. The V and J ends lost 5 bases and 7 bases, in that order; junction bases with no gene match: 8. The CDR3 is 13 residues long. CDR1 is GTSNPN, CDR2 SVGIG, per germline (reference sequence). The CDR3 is CAWGGTGPLTQYF. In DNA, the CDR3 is TGTGCCTGGGGGGGGACAGGGCCCTTGACCCAGTACTTC.

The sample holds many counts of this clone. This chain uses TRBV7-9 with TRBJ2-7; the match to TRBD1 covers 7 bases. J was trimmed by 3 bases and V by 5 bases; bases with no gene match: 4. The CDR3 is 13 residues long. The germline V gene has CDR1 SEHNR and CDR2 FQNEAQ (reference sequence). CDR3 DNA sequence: TGTGCCAGCAGCCCCCGGACAGGCTACGAGCAGTACTTC. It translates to CASSPRTGYEQYF.

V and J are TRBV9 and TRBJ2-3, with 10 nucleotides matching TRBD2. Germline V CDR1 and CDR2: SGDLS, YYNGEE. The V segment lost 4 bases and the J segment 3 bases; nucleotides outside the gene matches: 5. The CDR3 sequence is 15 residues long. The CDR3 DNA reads TGTGCCAGCAGCCCTAGCGGGAGTGGTACAGATACGCAGTATTTT. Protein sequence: CASSPSGSGTDTQYF.

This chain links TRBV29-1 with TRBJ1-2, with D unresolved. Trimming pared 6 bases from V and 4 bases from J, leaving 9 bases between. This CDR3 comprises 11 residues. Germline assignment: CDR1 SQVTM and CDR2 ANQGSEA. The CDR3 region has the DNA TGCAGCGTCTCGGACGGCTATGGCTACACCTTC. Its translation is CSVSDGYGYTF.

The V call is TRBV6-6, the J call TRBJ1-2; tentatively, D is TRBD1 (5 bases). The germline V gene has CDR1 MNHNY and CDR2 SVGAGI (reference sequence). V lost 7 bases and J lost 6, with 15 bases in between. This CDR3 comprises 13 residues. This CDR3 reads CASIQGPLDGYTF. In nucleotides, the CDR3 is TGTGCCAGCATCCAGGGCCCTCTTGATGGCTACACCTTC.

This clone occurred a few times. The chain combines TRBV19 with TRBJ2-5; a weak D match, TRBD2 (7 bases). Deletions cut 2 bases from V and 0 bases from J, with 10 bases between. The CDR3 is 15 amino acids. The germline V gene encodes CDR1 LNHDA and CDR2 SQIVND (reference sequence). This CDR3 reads CASSIRRGHQETQYF. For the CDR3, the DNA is TGTGCCAGTAGTATACGGCGGGGGCACCAAGAGACCCAGTACTTC.

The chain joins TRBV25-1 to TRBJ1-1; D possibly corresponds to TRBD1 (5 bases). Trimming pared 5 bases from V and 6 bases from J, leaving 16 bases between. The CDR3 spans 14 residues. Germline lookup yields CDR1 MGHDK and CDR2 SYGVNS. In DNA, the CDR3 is TGTGCCAGCAGTCCACCAGGGCTGCGGCCTGAAGCTTTCTTT. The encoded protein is CASSPPGLRPEAFF. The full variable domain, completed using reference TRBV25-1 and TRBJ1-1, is EADIYQTPRYLVIGTGKKITLECSQTMGHDKMYWYQQDPGMELHLIHYSYGVNSTEKGDLSSESTVSRIRTEHFPLTLESARPSHTSQYLCASSPPGLRPEAFFGQGTRLTVV.

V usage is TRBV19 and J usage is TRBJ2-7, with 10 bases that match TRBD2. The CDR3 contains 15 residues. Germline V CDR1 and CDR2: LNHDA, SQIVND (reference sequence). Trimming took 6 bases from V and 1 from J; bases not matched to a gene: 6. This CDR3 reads CASSILAGSSYEQYF. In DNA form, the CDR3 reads TGTGCCAGTAGCATACTAGCGGGGTCGTCCTACGAGCAGTACTTC.

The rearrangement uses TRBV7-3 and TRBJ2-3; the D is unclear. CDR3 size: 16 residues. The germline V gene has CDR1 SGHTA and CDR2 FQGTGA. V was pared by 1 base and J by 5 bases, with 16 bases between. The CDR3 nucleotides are TGTGCCAGCAGCTTAAATGCCCCCCGCGGCGGAGATACGCAGTATTTT. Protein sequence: CASSLNAPRGGDTQYF.

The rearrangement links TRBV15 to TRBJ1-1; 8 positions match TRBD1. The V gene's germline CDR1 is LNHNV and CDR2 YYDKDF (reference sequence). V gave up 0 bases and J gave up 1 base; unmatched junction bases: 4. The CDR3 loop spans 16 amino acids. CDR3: CATSRDRGTGNTEAFF. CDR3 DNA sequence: TGTGCCACCAGCAGAGATAGGGGGACAGGGAACACTGAAGCTTTCTTT.

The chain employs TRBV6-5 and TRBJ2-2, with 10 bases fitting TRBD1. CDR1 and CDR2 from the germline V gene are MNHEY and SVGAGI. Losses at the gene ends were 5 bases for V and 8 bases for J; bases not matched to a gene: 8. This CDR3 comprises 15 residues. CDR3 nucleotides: TGTGCCAGCAGTCCAGGACAGGGGGGTGGAGGGGAGCTGTTTTTT. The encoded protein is CASSPGQGGGGELFF.

The CDR3 loop is CASSQPSGAGYGYTF. CDR3 bases: TGCGCCAGCAGTCAGCCCTCGGGGGCCGGCTATGGCTACACCTTC. The gene calls are TRBV23-1 and TRBJ1-2, with TRBD1 as a possible D gene (6 bases). TRBV23-1 is an ORF, and what it does is uncertain. V was trimmed by 3 bases and J by 4 bases, leaving 15 bases between them. The CDR3 sequence is 15 residues long.

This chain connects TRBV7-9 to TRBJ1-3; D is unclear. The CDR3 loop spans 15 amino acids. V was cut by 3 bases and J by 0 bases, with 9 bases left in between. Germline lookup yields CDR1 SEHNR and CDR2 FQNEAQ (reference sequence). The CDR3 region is CASSFLSFSGNTIYF. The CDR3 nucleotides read TGTGCCAGCAGCTTTTTGAGCTTCTCTGGAAACACCATATATTTT. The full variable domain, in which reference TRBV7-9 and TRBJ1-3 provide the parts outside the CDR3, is DTGVSQNPRHKITKRGQNVTFRCDPISEHNRLYWYRQTLGQGPEFLTYFQNEAQLEKSRLLSDRFSAERPKGSFSTLEIQRTEQGDSAMYLCASSFLSFSGNTIYFGEGSWLTVV.

The CDR3 is CASTVRGGRGYTF. The CDR3 nucleotides read TGTGCCAGCACTGTACGGGGGGGGCGTGGCTACACCTTC. The V gene is TRBV6-5, the J gene TRBJ1-2; tentatively, D is TRBD1 (6 bases). CDR3 length: 13 amino acids. CDR1 and CDR2 (germline): MNHEY, SVGAGI. Trimming removed 7 bases from V and 7 bases from J, with 16 bases in between.

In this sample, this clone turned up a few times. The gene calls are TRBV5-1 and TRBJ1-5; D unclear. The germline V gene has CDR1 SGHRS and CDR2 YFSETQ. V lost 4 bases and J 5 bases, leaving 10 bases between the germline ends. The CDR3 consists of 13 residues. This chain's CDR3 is CASSPVPDQPQHF. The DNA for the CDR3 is TGCGCCAGCAGCCCAGTACCCGATCAGCCCCAGCATTTT.

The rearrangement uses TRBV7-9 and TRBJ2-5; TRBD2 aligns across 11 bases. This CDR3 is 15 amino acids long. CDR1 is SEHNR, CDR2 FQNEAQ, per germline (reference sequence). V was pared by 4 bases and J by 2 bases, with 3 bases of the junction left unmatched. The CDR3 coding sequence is TGTGCCAGCAGCTCCAGACTAGCGGGGCAAGAGACCCAGTACTTC. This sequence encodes CASSSRLAGQETQYF.

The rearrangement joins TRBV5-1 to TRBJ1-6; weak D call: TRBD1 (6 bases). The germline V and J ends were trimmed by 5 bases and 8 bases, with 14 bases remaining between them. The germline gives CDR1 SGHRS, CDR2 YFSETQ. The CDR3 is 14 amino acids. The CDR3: CASRAGTTDSPLHF. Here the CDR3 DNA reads TGCGCCAGCAGGGCCGGGACAACAGATTCACCCCTCCACTTT.

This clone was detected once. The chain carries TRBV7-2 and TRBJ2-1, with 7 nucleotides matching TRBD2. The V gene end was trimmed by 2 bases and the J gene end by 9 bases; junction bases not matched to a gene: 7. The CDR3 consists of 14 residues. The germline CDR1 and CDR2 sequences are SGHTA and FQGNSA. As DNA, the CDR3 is TGTGCCAGCAGCTTACTAAGCGGGAAAATTGAGCAGTTCTTC. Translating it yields CASSLLSGKIEQFF.

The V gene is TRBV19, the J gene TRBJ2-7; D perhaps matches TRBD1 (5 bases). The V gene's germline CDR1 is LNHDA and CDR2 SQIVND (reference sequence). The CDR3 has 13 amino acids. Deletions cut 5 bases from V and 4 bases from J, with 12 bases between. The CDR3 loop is CASSWAQGYEQYF. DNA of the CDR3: TGTGCCAGTAGTTGGGCCCAGGGATACGAGCAGTACTTC.

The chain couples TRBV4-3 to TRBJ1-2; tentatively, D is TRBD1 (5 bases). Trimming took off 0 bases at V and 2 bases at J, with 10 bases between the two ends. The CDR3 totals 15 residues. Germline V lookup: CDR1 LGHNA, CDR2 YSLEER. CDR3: CASSQEQAINYGYTF. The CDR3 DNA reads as TGCGCCAGCAGCCAAGAACAGGCTATAAACTATGGCTACACCTTC.

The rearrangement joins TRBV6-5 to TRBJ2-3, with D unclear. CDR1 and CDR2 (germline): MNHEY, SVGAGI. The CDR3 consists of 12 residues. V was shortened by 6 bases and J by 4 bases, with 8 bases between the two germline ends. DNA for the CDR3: TGTGCCAGCAGCCCCAACTCAGATACGCAGTATTTT. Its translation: CASSPNSDTQYF.

CDR3 amino acids: CASSPEAGPPYEQYF. The CDR3 DNA reads TGCGCCAGCAGCCCCGAAGCGGGACCCCCCTACGAGCAGTACTTC. The chain has TRBV5-1 and TRBJ2-7, with TRBD2 matching over 7 bases. The CDR3 consists of 15 residues. Per germline, CDR1 SGHRS and CDR2 YFSETQ. Trimming at V came to 4 bases and at J to 2 bases, leaving 9 bases not matched to a gene.

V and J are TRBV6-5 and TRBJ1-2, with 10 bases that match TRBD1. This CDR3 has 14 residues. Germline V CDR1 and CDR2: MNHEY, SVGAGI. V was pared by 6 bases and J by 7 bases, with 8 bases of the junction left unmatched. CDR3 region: CASRRTGGDRGYTF. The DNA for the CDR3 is TGTGCCAGCAGACGGACAGGGGGTGATCGTGGCTACACCTTC.

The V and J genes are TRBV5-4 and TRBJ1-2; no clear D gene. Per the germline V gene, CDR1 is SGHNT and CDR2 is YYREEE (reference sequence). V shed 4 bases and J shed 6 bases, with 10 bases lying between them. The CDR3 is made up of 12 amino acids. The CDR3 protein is CASSLWGNGYTF. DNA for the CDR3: TGTGCCAGCAGCCTTTGGGGAAATGGCTACACCTTC.